Listed below are T cell receptor beta chains from one sample, sequenced in a study of blood T cell repertoires in COVID-19. TCRdb's table, derived via immunoSEQ multiplex PCR, lists solely in-frame clones and lacks some. The sample contains about 210,000 clones, roughly 94% of which appear only once. The specimen was peripheral blood. The receptors derive from a man aged 25 to 45 with acute or convalescent COVID-19. Both conserved end residues are part of each CDR3.

v_call: TRBV7-6
j_call: TRBJ2-1
cdr3_aa: CASSTTSGTGNEQFF

v_call: TRBV28
j_call: TRBJ2-7
cdr3_aa: CASRTEVPYEQYF

v_call: TRBV7-2
j_call: TRBJ1-2
cdr3_aa: CASSFSSGSYGYTF

v_call: TRBV27
j_call: TRBJ2-1
cdr3_aa: CASRQGQGFRNEQFF

v_call: TRBV19
j_call: TRBJ2-2
cdr3_aa: CASSPHRERATGELFF

v_call: TRBV28
j_call: TRBJ2-7
cdr3_aa: CASSFRGALTEQYF

v_call: TRBV28
j_call: TRBJ2-1
cdr3_aa: CASIAGDYYNEQFF

v_call: TRBV7-9
j_call: TRBJ1-1
cdr3_aa: CASSPPPTYTEAFF

v_call: TRBV11-2
j_call: TRBJ2-1
cdr3_aa: CASSPTTGLAYNEQFF

v_call: TRBV5-1
j_call: TRBJ2-7
cdr3_aa: CASSLGQSYEQYF

v_call: TRBV5-1
j_call: TRBJ2-7
cdr3_aa: CASSLRRDPNEQYF

v_call: TRBV2
j_call: TRBJ2-3
cdr3_aa: CASRTGLAGSTDTQYF

v_call: TRBV3-1/TRBV3-2
j_call: TRBJ2-3
cdr3_aa: CASSRGTGGVYSTQYF

v_call: TRBV6-2/TRBV6-3
j_call: TRBJ2-3
cdr3_aa: CASSYLLTSGTADTQYF

v_call: TRBV5-1
j_call: TRBJ1-6
cdr3_aa: CASSSTGLSFSSPLHF

v_call: TRBV24-1
j_call: TRBJ2-5
cdr3_aa: CATSLPGLGSETQYF

v_call: TRBV3-1/TRBV3-2
j_call: TRBJ2-5
cdr3_aa: CASSLKSGWRETQYF

v_call: TRBV11-3
j_call: TRBJ2-3
cdr3_aa: CASSLAGSTDTQYF

v_call: TRBV15
j_call: TRBJ1-2
cdr3_aa: CATSREGTGYGYTF

v_call: TRBV13
j_call: TRBJ2-7
cdr3_aa: CASSSFPGTSGRDSYEQYF

v_call: TRBV5-1
j_call: TRBJ2-6
cdr3_aa: CASGTGDNAGANVLTF

v_call: TRBV6-1
j_call: TRBJ1-3
cdr3_aa: CASSELSYSGNTIYF

v_call: TRBV9
j_call: TRBJ2-5
cdr3_aa: CASSLGGSQETQYF

v_call: TRBV4-2
j_call: TRBJ1-3
cdr3_aa: CASSQDRGSGNTIYF

v_call: TRBV5-1
j_call: TRBJ2-3
cdr3_aa: CASSVRLAGGTDTQYF

v_call: TRBV27
j_call: TRBJ2-7
cdr3_aa: CASSLDITSYEQYF

v_call: TRBV28
j_call: TRBJ2-1
cdr3_aa: CASSSPLTNEQFF

v_call: TRBV28
j_call: TRBJ2-1
cdr3_aa: CASRLKGREQFF

v_call: TRBV29-1
j_call: TRBJ2-7
cdr3_aa: CSVVGSAGLDEQYF

v_call: TRBV12-5
j_call: TRBJ2-6
cdr3_aa: CASGLRPRGGLVSFGANVLTF

v_call: TRBV5-1
j_call: TRBJ2-1
cdr3_aa: CASSLVGTSGGQEQFF

v_call: TRBV12-5
j_call: TRBJ1-5
cdr3_aa: CASGSAAGDQPQHF

v_call: TRBV12-3/TRBV12-4
j_call: TRBJ2-2
cdr3_aa: CASTQTGELFF

v_call: TRBV4-1
j_call: TRBJ2-7
cdr3_aa: CASSHPSTYEQYF

v_call: TRBV30
j_call: TRBJ1-3
cdr3_aa: CASQISGNTIYF

v_call: TRBV27
j_call: TRBJ2-2
cdr3_aa: CASSWAGGATGELFF

v_call: TRBV10-2
j_call: TRBJ1-5
cdr3_aa: CASSDSLTGGTQPQHF

v_call: TRBV18
j_call: TRBJ1-1
cdr3_aa: CASSRGQLQNTEAFF

v_call: TRBV11-3
j_call: TRBJ2-2
cdr3_aa: CASSLIAGAGELFF

v_call: TRBV2
j_call: TRBJ1-1
cdr3_aa: CATTNNRGLNTEAFF

v_call: TRBV2
j_call: TRBJ1-5
cdr3_aa: CASGPGYGNQPQHF

v_call: TRBV25-1
j_call: TRBJ2-1
cdr3_aa: CASSPTPEAYNEQFF

v_call: TRBV5-4
j_call: TRBJ2-1
cdr3_aa: CASSVGQGPYNEQFF

v_call: TRBV28
j_call: TRBJ1-5
cdr3_aa: CASSFPGTADQPQHF